This T cell receptor beta chain derives from a study of blood T cell repertoires in COVID-19. The wider study: Collection of acute and convalescent COVID-19 samples took place in the United States, Italy and Spain. Sources were T cells, B-cell-depleted T cells, or PBMCs; the material itself was cDNA or gDNA.

Trimming removed 2 bases from V and 10 bases from J; junction bases left unmatched: 1. CDR3 size: 11 residues. CDR1 is PRHDT and CDR2 is FYEKMQ in the germline V gene (reference sequence). How the authors handled the data: How many nucleated cells were present was estimated from reference gene primer amplification. Clones were read by immunoSEQ multiplex PCR, and TCRdb kept only the in-frame ones, dropping some. The DNA gave D and trimming, while V, J and clone size come from that table. The table shows 85,000 to 130,000 clones, with approximately 87% occurring only once. The chain joins TRBV13 to TRBJ1-1, with 7 bases lining up with TRBD1. Sequencing was carried out using peripheral blood. The source of this sequence is a man in his forties or fifties with acute or convalescent COVID-19. CDR3 loop: CASSLRDRAFF. The DNA of the CDR3 is TGTGCCAGCAGCTTAAGGGACAGAGCTTTCTTT.